Sequencing of this T cell receptor beta chain was carried out in a study of T cell changes during pregnancy in multiple sclerosis. The CDR3 sequence is 14 residues long. V was cut by 1 base and J by 3 bases, with 9 bases left in between. Germline CDR1 is LNHNV and CDR2 is YYDKDF (reference sequence). Libraries were prepared by immunoSEQ multiplex PCR; TCRdb keeps only in-frame clonotypes and omits some of them. This table holds 85,000 to 130,000 clones, 90% to 95% found once. The J gene is TRBJ2-5, the V gene TRBV15; tentatively, D is TRBD1 (5 bases). This specimen was peripheral blood, taken before pregnancy. This sequence originates from a female donor with multiple sclerosis, enrolled in a pregnancy study. Here the CDR3 reads CATSRVAREETQYF. The CDR3 region has the DNA TGTGCCACCAGCAGAGTAGCCAGGGAAGAGACCCAGTACTTC.